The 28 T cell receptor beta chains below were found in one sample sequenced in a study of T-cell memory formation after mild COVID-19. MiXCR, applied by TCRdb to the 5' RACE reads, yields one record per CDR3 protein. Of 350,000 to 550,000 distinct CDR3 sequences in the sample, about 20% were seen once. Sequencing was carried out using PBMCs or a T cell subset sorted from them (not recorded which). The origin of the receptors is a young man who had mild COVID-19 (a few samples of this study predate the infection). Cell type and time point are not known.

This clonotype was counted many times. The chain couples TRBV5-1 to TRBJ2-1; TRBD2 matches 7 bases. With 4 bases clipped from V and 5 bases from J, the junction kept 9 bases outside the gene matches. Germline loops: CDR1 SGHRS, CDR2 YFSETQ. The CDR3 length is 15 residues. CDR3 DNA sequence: TGCGCCAGCAGCCTTCTGGGGGGGGTCCACAATGAGCAGTTCTTC. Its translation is CASSLLGGVHNEQFF.

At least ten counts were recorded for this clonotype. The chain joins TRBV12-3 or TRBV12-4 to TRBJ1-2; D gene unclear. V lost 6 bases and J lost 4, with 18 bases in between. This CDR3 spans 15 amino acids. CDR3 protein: CASSRGAYGFYGYTF. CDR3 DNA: TGTGCCAGCAGCCGTGGCGCCTATGGTTTCTATGGCTACACCTTC.

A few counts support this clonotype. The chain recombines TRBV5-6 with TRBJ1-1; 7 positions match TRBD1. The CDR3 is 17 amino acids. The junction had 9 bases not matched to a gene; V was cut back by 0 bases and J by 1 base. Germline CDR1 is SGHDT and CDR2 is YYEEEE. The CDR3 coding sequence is TGTGCCAGCAGCTTGGAGGTAGGGGGCGGATGGAACACTGAAGCTTTCTTT. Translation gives CASSLEVGGGWNTEAFF.

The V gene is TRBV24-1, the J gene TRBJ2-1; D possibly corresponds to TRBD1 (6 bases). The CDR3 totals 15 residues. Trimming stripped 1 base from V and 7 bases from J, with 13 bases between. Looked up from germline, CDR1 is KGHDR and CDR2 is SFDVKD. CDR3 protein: CATSDFGTSRNEQFF. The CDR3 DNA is TGTGCCACCAGTGATTTTGGGACATCAAGGAATGAGCAGTTCTTC.

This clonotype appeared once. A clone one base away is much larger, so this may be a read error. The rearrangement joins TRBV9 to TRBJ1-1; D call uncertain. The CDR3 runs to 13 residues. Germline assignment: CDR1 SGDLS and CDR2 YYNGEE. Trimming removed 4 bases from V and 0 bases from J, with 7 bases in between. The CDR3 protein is CASSTVLNTEAFF. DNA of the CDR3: TGTGCCAGCAGCACCGTCCTGAACACTGAAGCTTTCTTT.

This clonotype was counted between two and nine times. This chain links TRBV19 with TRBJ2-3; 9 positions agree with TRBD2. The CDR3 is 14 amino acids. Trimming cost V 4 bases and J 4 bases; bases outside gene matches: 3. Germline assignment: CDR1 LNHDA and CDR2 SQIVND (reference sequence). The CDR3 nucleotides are TGTGCCAGTAGTAGCCGGACTAGCGCAGATACGCAGTATTTT. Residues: CASSSRTSADTQYF. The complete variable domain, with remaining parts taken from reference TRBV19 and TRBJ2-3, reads DGGITQSPKYLFRKEGQNVTLSCEQNLNHDAMYWYRQDPGQGLRLIYYSQIVNDFQKGDIAEGYSVSREKKESFPLTVTSAQKNPTAFYLCASSSRTSADTQYFGPGTRLTVL.

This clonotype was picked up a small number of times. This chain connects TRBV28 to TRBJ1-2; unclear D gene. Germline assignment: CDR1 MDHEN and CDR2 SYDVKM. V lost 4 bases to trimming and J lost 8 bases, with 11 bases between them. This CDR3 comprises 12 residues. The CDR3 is CASSSGKSGYTF. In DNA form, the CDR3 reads TGTGCCAGCAGTTCCGGCAAGTCGGGCTACACCTTC.

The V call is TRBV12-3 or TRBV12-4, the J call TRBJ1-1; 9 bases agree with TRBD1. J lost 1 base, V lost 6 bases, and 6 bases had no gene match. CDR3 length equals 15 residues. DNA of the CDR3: TGTGCCAGCAGACCAGACAGGGGGGAGAACACTGAAGCTTTCTTT. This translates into CASRPDRGENTEAFF.

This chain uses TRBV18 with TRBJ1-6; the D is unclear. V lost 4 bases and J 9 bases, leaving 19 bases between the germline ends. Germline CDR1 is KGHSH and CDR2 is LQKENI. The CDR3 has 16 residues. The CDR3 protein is CASSRETWGNGSPLHF. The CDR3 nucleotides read TGTGCCAGCTCACGGGAGACGTGGGGAAACGGTTCACCCCTCCACTTT.

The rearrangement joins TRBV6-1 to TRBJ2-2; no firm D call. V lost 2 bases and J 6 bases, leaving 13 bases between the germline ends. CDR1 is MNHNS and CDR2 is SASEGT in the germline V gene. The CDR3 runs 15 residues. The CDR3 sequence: CASSENVPGPGELFF. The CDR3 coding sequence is TGTGCCAGCAGTGAAAATGTTCCGGGTCCCGGGGAGCTGTTTTTT.

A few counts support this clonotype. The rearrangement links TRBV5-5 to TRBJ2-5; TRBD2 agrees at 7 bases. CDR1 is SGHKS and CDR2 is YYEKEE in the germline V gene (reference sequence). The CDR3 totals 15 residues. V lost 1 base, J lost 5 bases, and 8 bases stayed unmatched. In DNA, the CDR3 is TGTGCCAGCAGCTTGTCCGCGGCGGGGGTTGAGACCCAGTACTTC. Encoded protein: CASSLSAAGVETQYF.

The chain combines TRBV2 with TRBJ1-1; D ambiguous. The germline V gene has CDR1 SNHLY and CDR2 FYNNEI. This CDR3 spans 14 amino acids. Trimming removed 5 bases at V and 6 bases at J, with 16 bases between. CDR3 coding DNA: TGTGCCAGCAGTCCAGGAGGTGAGGGCCCTGAAGCTTTCTTT. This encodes CASSPGGEGPEAFF.

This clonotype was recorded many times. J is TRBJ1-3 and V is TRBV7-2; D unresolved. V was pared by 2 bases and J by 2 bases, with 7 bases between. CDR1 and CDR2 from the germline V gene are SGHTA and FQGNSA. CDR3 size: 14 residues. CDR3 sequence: CASSLSGAGNTIYF. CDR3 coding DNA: TGTGCCAGCAGCTTATCAGGCGCTGGAAACACCATATATTTT.

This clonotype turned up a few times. CDR3 DNA sequence: TGTGCCAGCAGCCACCTCGGTGGGGGGGAAGACGAAGAGACCCAGTACTTC. This translates into CASSHLGGGEDEETQYF. This chain connects TRBV6-5 to TRBJ2-5; 7 bases align to TRBD2. The CDR3 is made up of 17 amino acids. Germline V lookup: CDR1 MNHEY, CDR2 SVGAGI. V trimming: 6 bases; J trimming: 3 bases; junction bases outside the gene matches: 16.

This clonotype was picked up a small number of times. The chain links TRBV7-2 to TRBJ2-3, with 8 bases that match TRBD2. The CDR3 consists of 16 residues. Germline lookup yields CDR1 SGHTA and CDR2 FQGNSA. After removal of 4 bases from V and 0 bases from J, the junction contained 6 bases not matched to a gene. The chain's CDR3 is CASSYRAGGSTDTQYF. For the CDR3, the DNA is TGTGCCAGCAGCTACCGCGCGGGGGGTAGCACAGATACGCAGTATTTT.

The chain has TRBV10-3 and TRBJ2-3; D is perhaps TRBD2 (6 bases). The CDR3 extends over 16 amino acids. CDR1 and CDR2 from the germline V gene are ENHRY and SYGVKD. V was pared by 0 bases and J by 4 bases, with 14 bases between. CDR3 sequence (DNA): TGTGCCATCAGTGAGTCTAGCGGAAGGTTGTCAGATACGCAGTATTTT. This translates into CAISESSGRLSDTQYF.

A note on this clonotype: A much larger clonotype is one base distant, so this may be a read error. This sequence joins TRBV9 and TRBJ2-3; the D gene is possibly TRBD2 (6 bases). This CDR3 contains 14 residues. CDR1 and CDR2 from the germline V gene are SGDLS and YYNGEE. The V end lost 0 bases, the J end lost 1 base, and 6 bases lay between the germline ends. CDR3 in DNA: TGTGCCAGCAGCGTAGGGAGGGGCACAGATACGCAGTATTTT. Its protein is CASSVGRGTDTQYF.

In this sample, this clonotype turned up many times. The DNA of the CDR3 is TGTGCCAGCAGCCCCGGAGGGGGACAGTTCTTC. Protein: CASSPGGGQFF. This chain links TRBV7-9 with TRBJ2-1, with D possibly called TRBD1 or TRBD2 (6 bases each). This CDR3 has 11 residues. Germline CDR1 is SEHNR and CDR2 is FQNEAQ (reference sequence). V dropped 5 bases and J dropped 13 bases, with 12 bases sitting between them.

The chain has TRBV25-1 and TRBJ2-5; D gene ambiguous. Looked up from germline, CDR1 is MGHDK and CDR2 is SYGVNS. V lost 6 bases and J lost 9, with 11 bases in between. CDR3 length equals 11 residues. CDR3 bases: TGTGCCAGCAGCGGTCAGGTGGCCCAGTACTTC. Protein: CASSGQVAQYF.

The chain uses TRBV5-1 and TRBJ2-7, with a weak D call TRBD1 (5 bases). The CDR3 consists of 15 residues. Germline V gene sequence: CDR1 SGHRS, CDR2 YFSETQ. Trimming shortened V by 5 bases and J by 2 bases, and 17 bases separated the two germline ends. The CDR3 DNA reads TGCGCCAGCAGTGTCGGAACAGGCCGAACCTACGAGCAGTACTTC. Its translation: CASSVGTGRTYEQYF.

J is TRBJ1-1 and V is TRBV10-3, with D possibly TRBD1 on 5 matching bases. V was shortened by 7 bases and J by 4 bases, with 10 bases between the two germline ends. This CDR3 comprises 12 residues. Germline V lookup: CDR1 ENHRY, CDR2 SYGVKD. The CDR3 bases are TGTGCCATCACCGACAGTAGCACTGAAGCTTTCTTT. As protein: CAITDSSTEAFF.

The CDR3 region is CASSASERETQYF. Written as DNA, the CDR3 is TGTGCCAGCAGTGCGTCCGAACGGGAGACCCAGTACTTC. The gene calls are TRBV7-9 and TRBJ2-5; D unresolved. Trimming took off 6 bases at V and 5 bases at J, with 13 bases between the two ends. The CDR3 extends over 13 amino acids. The germline gives CDR1 SEHNR, CDR2 FQNEAQ (reference sequence).

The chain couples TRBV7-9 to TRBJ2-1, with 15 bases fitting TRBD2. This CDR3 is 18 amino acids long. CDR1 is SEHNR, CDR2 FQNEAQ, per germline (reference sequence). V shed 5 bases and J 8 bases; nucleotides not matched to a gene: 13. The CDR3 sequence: CASSARTSGGVSLDEQFF. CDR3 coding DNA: TGTGCCAGCAGCGCAAGGACTAGCGGGGGGGTCTCGTTGGATGAGCAGTTCTTC.

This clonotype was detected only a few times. CDR3: CASSSSDRGLYNEQFF. DNA of the CDR3: TGTGCCAGCAGCTCTTCGGACAGGGGTCTTTACAATGAGCAGTTCTTC. The chain combines TRBV7-2 with TRBJ2-1; 9 bases match TRBD1. The germline V gene encodes CDR1 SGHTA and CDR2 FQGNSA. Unmatched junction bases numbered 8, after V lost 4 bases and J lost 4 bases. CDR3 size: 16 residues.

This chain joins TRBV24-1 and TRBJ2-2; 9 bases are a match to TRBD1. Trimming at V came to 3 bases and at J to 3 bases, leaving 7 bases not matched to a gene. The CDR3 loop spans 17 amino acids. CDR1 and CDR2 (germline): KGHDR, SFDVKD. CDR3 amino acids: CATSDAPGQGHTGELFF. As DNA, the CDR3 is TGTGCCACCAGTGATGCTCCGGGACAGGGACACACCGGGGAGCTGTTTTTT.

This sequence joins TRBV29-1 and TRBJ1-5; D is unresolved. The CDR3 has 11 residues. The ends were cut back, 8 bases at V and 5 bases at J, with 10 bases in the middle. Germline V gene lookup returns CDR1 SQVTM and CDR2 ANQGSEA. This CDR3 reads CSPRRDQPQHF. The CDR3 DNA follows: TGCAGCCCTAGGAGGGATCAGCCCCAGCATTTT.

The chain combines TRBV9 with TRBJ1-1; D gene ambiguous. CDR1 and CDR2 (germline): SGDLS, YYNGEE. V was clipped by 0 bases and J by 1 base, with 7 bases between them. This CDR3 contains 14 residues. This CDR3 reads CASSVDPKNTEAFF. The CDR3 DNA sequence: TGTGCCAGCAGCGTAGACCCCAAGAACACTGAAGCTTTCTTT.

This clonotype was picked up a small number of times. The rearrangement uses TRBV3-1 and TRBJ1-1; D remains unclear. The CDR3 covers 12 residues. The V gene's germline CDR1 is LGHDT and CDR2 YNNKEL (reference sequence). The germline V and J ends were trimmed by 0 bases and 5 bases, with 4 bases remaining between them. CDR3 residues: CASSQERTEAFF. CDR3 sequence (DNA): TGTGCCAGCAGCCAAGAGAGGACTGAAGCTTTCTTT. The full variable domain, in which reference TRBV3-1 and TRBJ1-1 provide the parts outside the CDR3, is DTAVSQTPKYLVTQMGNDKSIKCEQNLGHDTMYWYKQDSKKFLKIMFSYNNKELIINETVPNRFSPKSPDKAHLNLHINSLELGDSAVYFCASSQERTEAFFGQGTRLTVV.